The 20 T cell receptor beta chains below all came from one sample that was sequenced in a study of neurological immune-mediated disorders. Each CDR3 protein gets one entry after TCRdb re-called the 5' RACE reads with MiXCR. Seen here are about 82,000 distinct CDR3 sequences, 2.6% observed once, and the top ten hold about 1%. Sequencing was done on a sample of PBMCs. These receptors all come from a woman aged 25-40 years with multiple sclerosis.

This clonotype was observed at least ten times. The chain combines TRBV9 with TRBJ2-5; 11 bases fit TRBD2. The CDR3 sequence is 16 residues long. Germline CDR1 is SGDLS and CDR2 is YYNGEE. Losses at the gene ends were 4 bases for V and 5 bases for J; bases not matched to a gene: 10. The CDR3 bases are TGTGCCAGCAGCAACGTTGGGCTAGCGGGAGGTGAGACCCAGTACTTC. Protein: CASSNVGLAGGETQYF.

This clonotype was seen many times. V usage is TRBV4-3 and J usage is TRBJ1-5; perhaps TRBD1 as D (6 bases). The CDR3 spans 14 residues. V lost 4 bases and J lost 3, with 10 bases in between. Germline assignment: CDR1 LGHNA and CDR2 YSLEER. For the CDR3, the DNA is TGCGCCAGCAGCCGGGACACGAACAATCAGCCCCAGCATTTT. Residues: CASSRDTNNQPQHF.

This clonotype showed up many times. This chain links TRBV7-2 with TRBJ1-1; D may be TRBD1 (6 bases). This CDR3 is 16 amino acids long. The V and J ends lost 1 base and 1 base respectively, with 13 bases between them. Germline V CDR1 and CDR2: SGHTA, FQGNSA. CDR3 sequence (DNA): TGTGCCAGCAGCTTAGTTGCGGGGGCTACGAACACTGAAGCTTTCTTT. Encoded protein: CASSLVAGATNTEAFF. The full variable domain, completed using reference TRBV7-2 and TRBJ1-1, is GAGVSQSPSNKVTEKGKDVELRCDPISGHTALYWYRQSLGQGLEFLIYFQGNSAPDKSGLPSDRFSAERTGGSVSTLTIQRTQQEDSAVYLCASSLVAGATNTEAFFGQGTRLTVV.

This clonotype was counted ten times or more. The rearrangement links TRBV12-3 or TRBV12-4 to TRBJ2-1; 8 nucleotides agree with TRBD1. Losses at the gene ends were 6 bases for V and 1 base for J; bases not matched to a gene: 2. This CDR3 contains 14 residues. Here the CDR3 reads CASRQGVSYNEQFF. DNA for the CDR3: TGTGCCAGCAGACAGGGGGTGTCCTACAATGAGCAGTTCTTC.

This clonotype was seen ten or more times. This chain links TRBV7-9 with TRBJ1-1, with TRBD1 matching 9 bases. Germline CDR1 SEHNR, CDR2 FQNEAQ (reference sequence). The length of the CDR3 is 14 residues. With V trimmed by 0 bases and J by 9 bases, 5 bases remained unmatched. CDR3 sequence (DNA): TGTGCCAGCAGCTTAGCGCTACAGGGGGCTAAAGCTTTCTTT. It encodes CASSLALQGAKAFF.

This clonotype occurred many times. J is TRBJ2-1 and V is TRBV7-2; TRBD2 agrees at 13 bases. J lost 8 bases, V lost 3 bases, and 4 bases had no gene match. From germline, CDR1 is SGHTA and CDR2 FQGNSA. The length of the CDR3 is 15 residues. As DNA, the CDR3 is TGTGCCAGCAGCTTTCAAGGACTAGCGGGAGATGAGCAGTTCTTC. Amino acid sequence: CASSFQGLAGDEQFF.

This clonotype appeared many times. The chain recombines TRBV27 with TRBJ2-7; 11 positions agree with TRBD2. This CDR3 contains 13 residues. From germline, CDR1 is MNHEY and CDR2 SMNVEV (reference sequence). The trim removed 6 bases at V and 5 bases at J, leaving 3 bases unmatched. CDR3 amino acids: CASRLAGVNEQYF. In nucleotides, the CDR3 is TGTGCCAGCAGACTAGCGGGAGTTAACGAGCAGTACTTC.

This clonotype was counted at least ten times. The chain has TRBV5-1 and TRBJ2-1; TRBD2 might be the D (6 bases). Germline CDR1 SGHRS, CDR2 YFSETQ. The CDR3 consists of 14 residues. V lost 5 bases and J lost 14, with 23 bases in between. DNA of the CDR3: TGCGCCAGCAGGGGGGACTCCAAGGCGACCAGGGAGTTCTTC. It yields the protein CASRGDSKATREFF.

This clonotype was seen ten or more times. Here the CDR3 reads CASSLRQGMADTQYF. The CDR3 DNA sequence: TGTGCCAGCAGCTTAAGACAGGGGATGGCAGATACGCAGTATTTT. This chain connects TRBV5-6 to TRBJ2-3; 8 bases agree with TRBD1. J lost 4 bases, V lost 2 bases, and 6 bases had no gene match. The CDR3 length is 15 residues. CDR1 is SGHDT, CDR2 YYEEEE, per germline.

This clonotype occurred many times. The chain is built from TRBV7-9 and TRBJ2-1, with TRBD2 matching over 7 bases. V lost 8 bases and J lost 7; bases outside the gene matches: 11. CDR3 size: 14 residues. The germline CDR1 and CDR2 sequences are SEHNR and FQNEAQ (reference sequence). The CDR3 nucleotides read TGTGCCAGCTGGACTCAGCGGGAAGGGAATGAGCAGTTCTTC. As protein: CASWTQREGNEQFF.

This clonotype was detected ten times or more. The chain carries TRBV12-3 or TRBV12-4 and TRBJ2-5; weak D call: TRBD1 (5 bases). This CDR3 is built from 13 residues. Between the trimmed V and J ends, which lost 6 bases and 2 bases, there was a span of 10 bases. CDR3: CASRRQIQETQYF. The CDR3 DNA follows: TGTGCCAGCAGAAGACAGATTCAAGAGACCCAGTACTTC.

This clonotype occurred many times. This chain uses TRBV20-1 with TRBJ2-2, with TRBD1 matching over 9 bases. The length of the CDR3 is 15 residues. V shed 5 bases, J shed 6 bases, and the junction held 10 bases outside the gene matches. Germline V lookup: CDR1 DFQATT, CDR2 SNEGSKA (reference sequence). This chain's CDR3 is CSASTGQGIPGELFF. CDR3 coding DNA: TGCAGTGCTTCCACCGGACAGGGGATCCCCGGGGAGCTGTTTTTT.

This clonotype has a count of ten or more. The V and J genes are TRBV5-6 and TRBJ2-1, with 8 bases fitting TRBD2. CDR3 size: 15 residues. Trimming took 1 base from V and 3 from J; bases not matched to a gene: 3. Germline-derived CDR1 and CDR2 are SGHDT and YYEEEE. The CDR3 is CASSLKAGVYNEQFF. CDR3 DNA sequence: TGTGCCAGCAGCTTGAAAGCGGGAGTCTACAATGAGCAGTTCTTC.

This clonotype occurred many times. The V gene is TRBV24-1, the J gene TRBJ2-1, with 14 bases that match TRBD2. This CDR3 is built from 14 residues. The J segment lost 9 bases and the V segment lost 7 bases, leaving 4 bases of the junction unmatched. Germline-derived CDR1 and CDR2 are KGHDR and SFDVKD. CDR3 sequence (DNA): TGTGCCACCAGGCCCGGACTAGCGGGGGGTGAGCAGTTCTTC. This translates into CATRPGLAGGEQFF.

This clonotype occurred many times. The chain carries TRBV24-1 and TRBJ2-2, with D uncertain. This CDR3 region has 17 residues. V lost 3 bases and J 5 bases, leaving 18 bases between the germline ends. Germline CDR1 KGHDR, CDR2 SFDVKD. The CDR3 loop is CATSDRTAPRTTGELFF. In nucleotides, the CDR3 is TGTGCCACCAGTGATCGGACGGCTCCCCGTACGACCGGGGAGCTGTTTTTT.

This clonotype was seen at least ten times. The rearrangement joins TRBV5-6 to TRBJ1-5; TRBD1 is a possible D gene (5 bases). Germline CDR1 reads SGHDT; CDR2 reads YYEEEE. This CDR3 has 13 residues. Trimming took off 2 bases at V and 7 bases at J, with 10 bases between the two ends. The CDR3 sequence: CASSLGGAQPQHF. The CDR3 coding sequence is TGTGCCAGCAGCTTAGGTGGGGCCCAGCCCCAGCATTTT.

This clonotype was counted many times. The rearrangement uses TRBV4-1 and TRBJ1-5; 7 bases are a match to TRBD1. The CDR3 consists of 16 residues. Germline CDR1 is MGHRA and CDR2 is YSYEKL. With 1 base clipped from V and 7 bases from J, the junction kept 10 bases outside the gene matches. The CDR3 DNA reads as TGCGCCAGCAGCCAAGGCGACGACAGGGTCAACCAGCCCCAGCATTTT. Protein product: CASSQGDDRVNQPQHF.

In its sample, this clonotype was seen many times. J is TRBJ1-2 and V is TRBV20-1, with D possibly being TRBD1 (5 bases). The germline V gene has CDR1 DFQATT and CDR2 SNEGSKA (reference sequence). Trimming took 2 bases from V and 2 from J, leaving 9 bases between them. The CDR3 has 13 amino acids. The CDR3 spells CSARRDRNYGYTF. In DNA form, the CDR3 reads TGCAGTGCTAGAAGGGACCGAAACTATGGCTACACCTTC.

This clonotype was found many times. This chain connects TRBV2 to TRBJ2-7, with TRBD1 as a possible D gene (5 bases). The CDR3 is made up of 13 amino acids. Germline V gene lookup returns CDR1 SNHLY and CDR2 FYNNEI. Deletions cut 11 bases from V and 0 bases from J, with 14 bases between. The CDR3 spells CAFSGRDSYEQYF. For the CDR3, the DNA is TGTGCCTTTTCGGGCAGGGACTCCTACGAGCAGTACTTC.

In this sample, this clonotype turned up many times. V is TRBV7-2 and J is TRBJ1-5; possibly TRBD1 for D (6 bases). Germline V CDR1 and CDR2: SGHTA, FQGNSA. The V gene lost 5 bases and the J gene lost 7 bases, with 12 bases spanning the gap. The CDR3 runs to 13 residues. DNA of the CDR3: TGTGCCAGCAGCGAACAGGGTGACCAGCCCCAGCATTTT. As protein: CASSEQGDQPQHF.